This is a list of T cell receptor beta chains from one sample in a study of Tregs in tolerant kidney transplant recipients. Data came from immunoSEQ multiplex PCR; TCRdb stores just in-frame clones and leaves some out. The sample lists tens of thousands of clones, about 89% occurring once. Sequencing used CD4+ T cells from blood (PBMCs), obtained 6 months after the transplant. All receptors derive from a human patient who received a combined kidney and bone marrow transplant. Some T cells may possibly be graft donor cells. Each CDR3 is given with its conserved first and last residue. The D gene is left open where the match is weak. Size is omitted from some rows. Given values are once, few, many or a class for expanded clones.

TRBV29-1	TRBJ2-7	-	TRBD1	CSVVRTGTGRPYEQYF	TGCAGCGTTGTTCGGACCGGGACAGGGAGGCCCTACGAGCAGTACTTC
TRBV11-3	TRBJ1-1	-	-	CASSPGAERAEAFF	TGTGCCAGCAGCCCCGGTGCGGAACGGGCTGAAGCTTTCTTT
TRBV5-1	TRBJ1-1	once	-	CASSSQVNTEAFF	TGCGCCAGCAGCTCACAGGTGAACACTGAAGCTTTCTTT
TRBV5-1	TRBJ2-6	-	-	CASSLEGGTGANVLTF	TGCGCCAGCAGCTTGGAGGGGGGGACTGGGGCCAACGTCCTGACTTTC
TRBV9	TRBJ1-6	-	TRBD1	CASSKQFFRTGTESPLHF	TGTGCCAGCAGCAAACAGTTTTTCCGGACAGGCACGGAATCACCCCTCCACTTT
TRBV6-5	TRBJ2-7	-	TRBD2	CASKMSGGLDEQYF	TGTGCCAGCAAAATGAGCGGGGGGTTGGACGAGCAGTACTTC
TRBV27	TRBJ1-4	-	-	CASSFSGFEKLFF	TGTGCCAGCAGTTTTTCCGGGTTTGAAAAACTGTTTTTT
TRBV6-5	TRBJ1-6	-	-	CASSYSGNSPLHF	TGTGCCAGCAGTTACTCTGGCAATTCACCCCTCCACTTT
TRBV18	TRBJ2-3	-	TRBD2	CASSPLAGPDTQYF	TGTGCCAGCTCACCCCTAGCGGGGCCAGATACGCAGTATTTT
TRBV4-1	TRBJ2-3	-	TRBD1	CASSQAGTGGKDTQYF	TGCGCCAGCAGCCAAGCAGGGACAGGGGGGAAGGATACGCAGTATTTT
TRBV18	TRBJ2-3	-	TRBD2	CASSPPGLEYFDTQYF	TGTGCCAGCTCACCCCCGGGACTAGAATATTTTGATACGCAGTATTTT
TRBV5-6	TRBJ2-1	-	TRBD2	CASSAKWASGRGPYNEQFF	TGTGCCAGCAGCGCAAAGTGGGCCAGCGGGAGGGGCCCCTACAATGAGCAGTTCTTC
TRBV5-1	TRBJ2-1	-	TRBD1	CASTPGDRGNEQFF	TGCGCCAGCACCCCGGGGGACAGGGGGAATGAGCAGTTCTTC
TRBV28	TRBJ1-2	-	TRBD1	CASSPYRGPRGYTF	TGTGCCAGCAGTCCCTACAGGGGGCCACGTGGCTACACCTTC
TRBV6-5	TRBJ2-5	-	TRBD2	CASSYSRLAGLETQYF	TGTGCCAGCAGTTACTCGCGGCTAGCGGGCCTGGAGACCCAGTACTTC
TRBV11-3	TRBJ2-2	-	TRBD2	CASSLALAGGPAGELFF	TGTGCCAGCAGCTTAGCCCTAGCGGGAGGGCCGGCCGGGGAGCTGTTTTTT
TRBV30	TRBJ2-3	-	-	CAWSVGEFDDTQYF	TGTGCCTGGAGTGTTGGGGAGTTTGATGATACGCAGTATTTT
TRBV9	TRBJ2-3	-	TRBD2	CASSVGKTAGGVDTQYF	TGTGCCAGCAGCGTAGGCAAAACGGCGGGGGGAGTAGATACGCAGTATTTT
TRBV6-1	TRBJ1-3	once	-	CASSAGSGNTIYF	TGTGCCAGCAGTGCAGGGTCTGGAAACACCATATATTTT
TRBV7-6	TRBJ1-6	-	-	CASSLARGNNSPLHF	TGTGCCAGCAGCTTAGCCCGGGGGAACAATTCACCCCTCCACTTT
TRBV27	TRBJ1-1	-	TRBD1	CASSRGLGTEAFF	TGTGCCTCCTCCAGGGGGCTTGGCACTGAAGCTTTCTTT
TRBV6-1	TRBJ1-1	few	-	CASSEGKGRGFKAFF	TGTGCCAGCAGTGAAGGGAAGGGAAGGGGGTTTAAAGCTTTCTTT
TRBV7-2	TRBJ2-1	-	-	CASSLARIQDNEQFF	TGTGCCAGCAGCTTAGCCAGAATACAGGACAATGAGCAGTTCTTC
TRBV14	TRBJ2-7	-	-	CASSLYSEQYF	TGTGCCAGCAGCCTCTACTCCGAGCAGTACTTC